Here is one TCR beta chain with its context. This entry belongs to a study of blood T cell repertoires in COVID-19. Across the study: Spain, Italy and the United States supplied samples that represented acute and convalescent COVID-19. From T cells, B-cell-depleted T cells, or PBMCs came the material, which was cDNA or gDNA.

Methods used by the authors: Nucleated cell number was recorded as an estimate derived from reference gene primer amplification. The table came from immunoSEQ multiplex PCR; TCRdb's copy has only in-frame clones and leaves some out. The V and J calls and the clone size are those of that table, but D and trimming were determined from the DNA. Counted here are approximately 110,000 clones, approximately 62% occurring once; the ten biggest clones make up around 6.3%. Germline CDR1 is GTSNPN and CDR2 is SVGIG (reference sequence). The length of the CDR3 is 12 residues. Deletions cut 0 bases from V and 17 bases from J, with 14 bases between.

The V call is TRBV30, the J call TRBJ1-6; D is undetermined. The origin of this receptor is an elderly man with acute or convalescent COVID-19. Sample: peripheral blood. CDR3 region: CAWSVGGPEIHF. In DNA form, the CDR3 reads TGTGCCTGGAGTGTAGGTGGGCCCGAGATCCACTTT.